The clone carrying this T cell receptor beta chain has just a few counts. What it binds is unknown. This entry is derived from a study of Graves' ophthalmopathy and Graves' hyperthyroidism. From RNA, the CDR3 regions of TCR beta chains were amplified and sequenced. RT-PCR with HTBI primers came first, then second-round multiplex PCR. TCRdb re-analysed the multiplex PCR reads in MiXCR, keeping a single row per CDR3 protein. The sample lists more than 1,000,000 distinct CDR3 sequences, less than 45% occurring once. Hyperthyroidism patients, aged 18 to 65, were newly diagnosed, under 2 months' duration. In this cohort, patients with other autoimmune diseases, uncontrolled infections, pregnancy or lactation were excluded. Patients were diagnosed from clinical symptoms, serum thyroxine, TRAb, thyroid ultrasound and orbital computed tomography. Notes on the study in general: Blood also harbored most expanded thyroid clonotypes above 0.001 frequency.

The germline V gene encodes CDR1 MNHNY and CDR2 SVGAGI (reference sequence). The CDR3 covers 13 residues. The V end was cut by 6 bases, the J end by 8 bases, with 13 bases between. This clonotype was obtained from an adult man with Graves' hyperthyroidism. Sequenced input: peripheral blood or thyroid tissue (not recorded which). This chain uses TRBV6-6 with TRBJ1-4, with D possibly TRBD1 on 5 matching bases. The CDR3: CASRQANTEKLFF. The DNA for the CDR3 is TGTGCCAGCAGACAGGCGAATACGGAAAAACTGTTTTTT.